This is a list of T cell receptor beta chains from one sample in a study of regulatory and conventional T cells in RAG deficiency. Only in-frame clones appear in the TCRdb table, and some are missing; sequencing was by immunoSEQ multiplex PCR. Of around 23,000 clones in the sample, approximately 93% were seen once. Another study also made use of these data, one on regulatory T cells.

The sequenced sample was CD4+ T cells sorted from blood. Receptors were obtained from a human donor in good health. Both conserved end residues are part of each CDR3. A D gene is named only where the DNA matches it firmly. Not every row has a clone size; where given, it reads once, few, many or a size class.

.	few	TRBV9	TRBJ1-2	TGTGCCAGCAGCCCCGGGGTGCAATCCTACATCGATGGCTACACCTTC	CASSPGVQSYIDGYTF
TRBD2	.	TRBV5-1	TRBJ2-1	TGCGCCAGCAGCTACGGACTAGCGGGAGTGAATGAGCAGTTCTTC	CASSYGLAGVNEQFF
.	.	TRBV5-1	TRBJ2-2	TGCGCCAGCAGCTTGGCCGGTTCAGGGTTCACCGGGGAGCTGTTTTTT	CASSLAGSGFTGELFF
.	.	TRBV2	TRBJ1-5	TGTGCCAGCACCCCCCAAGGGCAGATTATCAATCAGCCCCAGCATTTT	CASTPQGQIINQPQHF
.	.	TRBV6-5	TRBJ1-5	TGTGCCAGCAAACAGGCATACAATCAGCCCCAGCATTTT	CASKQAYNQPQHF
TRBD1	once	TRBV9	TRBJ1-5	TGTGCCAGCAGCTTGGGACAGGGGGACCAGCCCCAGCATTTT	CASSLGQGDQPQHF
.	.	TRBV6-6	TRBJ1-4	TGTGCCAGCAGTCCTAACACTAATGAAAAACTGTTTTTT	CASSPNTNEKLFF
TRBD2	.	TRBV4-1	TRBJ2-1	TGCGCCAGCAGCCAAGAGGCCAGCGGGGGGTACAATGAGCAGTTCTTC	CASSQEASGGYNEQFF
.	.	TRBV29-1	TRBJ1-4	TGCAGCGCCGTAGATGCAACTAATGAAAAACTGTTTTTT	CSAVDATNEKLFF
.	.	TRBV29-1	TRBJ1-2	TGCAGCGTTGGAGGACAGCATGGCTACACCTTC	CSVGGQHGYTF
TRBD1	.	TRBV5-4	TRBJ2-5	TGTGCCAGCAGCGGACAGGGGGCAGCGGAGACCCAGTACTTC	CASSGQGAAETQYF
.	.	TRBV30	TRBJ1-6	TGTGCCTGGAGTGTATTGGGTACAGGGTCACCCCTCCACTTT	CAWSVLGTGSPLHF
TRBD2	.	TRBV7-9	TRBJ2-1	TGTGCCAGCAGCACTGGACTAGCCGCATTGGGGCAGTTCTTC	CASSTGLAALGQFF
.	few	TRBV29-1	TRBJ1-1	TGCAGCGTTGATCGGGGAGTGAACACTGAAGCTTTCTTT	CSVDRGVNTEAFF
TRBD1	.	TRBV30	TRBJ2-7	TGTGCCTGGAATCCGGGACAGGGGATTCACGAGCAGTACTTC	CAWNPGQGIHEQYF
TRBD1	.	TRBV18	TRBJ2-1	TGTGCCAGCTCACCCCCTAACAGGGGCCCCAACAATGAGCAGTTCTTC	CASSPPNRGPNNEQFF
.	.	TRBV6-6	TRBJ1-2	TGTGCCAGCAGTCAGGGACCCCAAACAGGATATGGCTACACCTTC	CASSQGPQTGYGYTF
TRBD1	.	TRBV6-5	TRBJ2-1	TGTGCCAGCAGACTGGACAGGGATCAGTTCTTC	CASRLDRDQFF
.	.	TRBV6-1	TRBJ1-4	TGTGCCAGCAGTGAATTCTATGGAAATAATGAAAAACTGTTTTTT	CASSEFYGNNEKLFF
.	once	TRBV30	TRBJ1-6	TGTGCCTGGAGCCTCAACGAGTCACCCCTCCACTTT	CAWSLNESPLHF
.	.	TRBV5-6	TRBJ1-6	TGTGCCAGCAGCTTGACAGGGCTTCGTTCACCCCTCCACTTT	CASSLTGLRSPLHF
.	few	TRBV29-1	TRBJ2-7	TGCAGCGCGAAAGGCCAGGGCTACGAGCAGTACTTC	CSAKGQGYEQYF
.	.	TRBV19	TRBJ2-1	TGTGCCAGTAGTAAGGACGGCGCCTACAATGAGCAGTTCTTC	CASSKDGAYNEQFF
TRBD2	.	TRBV18	TRBJ2-2	TGTGCCAGCTCACCACAACTAGCGGAAAACACCGGGGAGCTGTTTTTT	CASSPQLAENTGELFF
TRBD1	.	TRBV11-2	TRBJ2-5	TGTGCCAGCAGCACAGGGACAGGGGAGACCCAGTACTTC	CASSTGTGETQYF
.	.	TRBV19	TRBJ1-1	TGTGCCAGTAGTATAGACAGATACACTGAAGCTTTCTTT	CASSIDRYTEAFF
TRBD2	.	TRBV5-1	TRBJ2-7	TGCGCCAGCAGCCCTGGGACTATCGAGCAGTACTTC	CASSPGTIEQYF
.	.	TRBV18	TRBJ2-3	TGTGCCAGCTCACCAACGACCGGGGCTACAGATACGCAGTATTTT	CASSPTTGATDTQYF
TRBD2	.	TRBV4-1	TRBJ2-1	TGCGCCAGCAGCCAGAGACTAGCGGGGGGTTACAATGAGCAGTTCTTC	CASSQRLAGGYNEQFF
.	.	TRBV2	TRBJ2-3	TGTGCCAGCAGGAGCGGATTGAGTAGCACAGATACGCAGTATTTT	CASRSGLSSTDTQYF
TRBD1	.	TRBV10-3	TRBJ2-5	TGTGCCATCAGTGACCCGACAGGGGGCGACGAGACCCAGTACTTC	CAISDPTGGDETQYF
.	.	TRBV13	TRBJ2-3	TGTGCCAGCAGCTTACCGATTATGCAAGATACGCAGTATTTT	CASSLPIMQDTQYF
TRBD1	once	TRBV11-3	TRBJ2-1	TGTGCCAGCAGCTTACGGGACAGGGGTGGTGAGCAGTTCTTC	CASSLRDRGGEQFF
.	.	TRBV14	TRBJ2-2	TGTGCCAGCAGCTTCCAGGCAAACACCGGGGAGCTGTTTTTT	CASSFQANTGELFF
.	.	TRBV5-8	TRBJ2-7	TGTGCCAGCAGCTTGGTTGGCAGCTCCTACGAGCAGTACTTC	CASSLVGSSYEQYF
TRBD1	.	TRBV5-8	TRBJ2-7	TGTGCCAGCAGAATACAGGGGGCGAGCTCCTACGAGCAGTACTTC	CASRIQGASSYEQYF
.	.	TRBV20-1	TRBJ1-2	TGCAGTGTTAGGGGGGTTCGTGGCTACACCTTC	CSVRGVRGYTF
.	.	TRBV18	TRBJ2-3	TGTGCCAGCTCACCACCGGTCACTTCTAGCACAGATACGCAGTATTTT	CASSPPVTSSTDTQYF
.	.	TRBV9	TRBJ2-1	TGTGCCAGCAGCGTAGGGCTCGATGAGCAGTTCTTC	CASSVGLDEQFF
.	.	TRBV5-1	TRBJ1-4	TGCGCCAGCAGCTTGGCAGGCCAGCCTAATGAAAAACTGTTTTTT	CASSLAGQPNEKLFF
TRBD1	.	TRBV2	TRBJ2-1	TGTGCCAGCAGCTGGACAGGGGGCGATGAGCAGTTCTTC	CASSWTGGDEQFF
TRBD2	.	TRBV5-1	TRBJ2-1	TGCGCCAGCAGCCCCAGACTAGCGGGAGTAAGAGACAATGAGCAGTTCTTC	CASSPRLAGVRDNEQFF